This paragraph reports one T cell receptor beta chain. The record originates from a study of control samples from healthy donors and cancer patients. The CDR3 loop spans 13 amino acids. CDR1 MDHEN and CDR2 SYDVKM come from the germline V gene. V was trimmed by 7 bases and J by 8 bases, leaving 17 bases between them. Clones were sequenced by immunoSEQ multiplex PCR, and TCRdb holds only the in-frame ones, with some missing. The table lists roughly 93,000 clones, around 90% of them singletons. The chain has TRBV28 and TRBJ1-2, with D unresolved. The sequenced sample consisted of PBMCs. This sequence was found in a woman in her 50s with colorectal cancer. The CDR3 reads CASIQDGRHGYTF. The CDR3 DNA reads TGTGCCAGCATTCAAGACGGACGGCACGGCTACACCTTC.